The entry below describes one TCR beta chain. Antigen specificity is unknown. It was into CD45RA+ naive and CD45RA-negative memory subsets that the CD4+ cells were split. Evenly divided among several immunoSEQ plates was the genomic DNA of each subset. The sorted-subset replicate PCRs were given around 0.2 ug DNA, which is 31,000 or so T cell genomes. Only in-frame clones appear in the TCRdb table, and some are missing; sequencing was by immunoSEQ multiplex PCR. The sample yields over 2 million clones, 95% seen once. This sample was taken from a study of shared clonotypes between healthy human individuals. Findings and caveats of the study: Deeper or shallower sequencing was expected to change how clonotypes are shared among donors.

Trimming stripped 0 bases from V and 0 bases from J, with 12 bases between. The CDR3 spans 16 residues. CDR1 SNHLY and CDR2 FYNNEI come from the germline V gene. The TCR sequence derives from a man aged 18 to 29 in good health. The chain has TRBV2 and TRBJ2-7; no firm D call. The material sequenced was naive CD4+ T cells sorted from blood. Subset in this sample: CD45RA+ positively selected. The CDR3 is CASSEAGVAGSYEQYF. CDR3 DNA: TGTGCCAGCAGTGAAGCTGGAGTAGCAGGCTCCTACGAGCAGTACTTC.